The clone carrying this T cell receptor beta chain has more than one count but fewer than ten. Per germline, CDR1 KGHDR and CDR2 SFDVKD. Trimming cost V 4 bases and J 0 bases; bases outside gene matches: 4. This CDR3 is built from 16 residues. In the source study's methods: Nucleated cell counts were estimated from reference gene primer amplification. The assay was immunoSEQ multiplex PCR, and TCRdb's table has in-frame clones only and misses some. Clone size and V and J calls were adopted from that table, with D and trimming inferred from the DNA. This table has around 100,000 clones, 80% appearing once. The sample is drawn from a study of blood T cell repertoires in COVID-19. Turning to the study itself: Donors in the United States, Italy and Spain gave samples during acute or convalescent COVID-19. The analysed material was cDNA or gDNA that came from T cells, B-cell-depleted T cells, or PBMCs.

The sample comprised peripheral blood. The genes are TRBV24-1 and TRBJ2-2; 7 positions agree with TRBD1. This TCR was sampled from a woman between 65 and 79 years old with acute or convalescent COVID-19. CDR3 DNA: TGTGCCACCAGTGACTACAGGGGCCCGAACACCGGGGAGCTGTTTTTT. It yields the protein CATSDYRGPNTGELFF.